The 26 T cell receptor beta chains given below trace back to one sample, sequenced in a study of CD8 T cells in Susac syndrome (dated by TCRdb to between 2018 and 2020). Libraries were made using the immunoSEQ multiplex PCR assay. RNA was extracted using the RNeasy kit, and roughly 0.5 to 1 microgram was reverse transcribed with random hexamers. TCRdb handled the public reads itself, with Q25 trimming in fastp and clone calling in MiXCR, and kept productive beta chains. CDR3 protein duplicates are merged, each entry listing the most common genes and DNA. The sample data list some 120,000 distinct CDR3 sequences, and around 94% of these were observed just once. Of the sample, 0.065% to 0.09% is held by the ten largest clones. Material for sequencing was CD4+ T cells from PBMCs. Receptors originate from a human donor in good health.

V usage is TRBV20-1 and J usage is TRBJ1-2; 8 bases agree with TRBD1. This CDR3 comprises 12 residues. V dropped 6 bases and J dropped 8; count of bases not matched to a gene: 8. Germline V gives CDR1 DFQATT, CDR2 SNEGSKA (reference sequence). The CDR3 protein is CSAPTGEHGYTF. CDR3 DNA: TGCAGTGCCCCGACAGGGGAACACGGCTACACCTTC.

The V call is TRBV5-4, the J call TRBJ2-3, with TRBD1 matching 10 bases. Germline values: CDR1 SGHNT, CDR2 YYREEE (reference sequence). Trimming at V came to 0 bases and at J to 3 bases, leaving 7 bases not matched to a gene. The CDR3 is 17 amino acids. In DNA form, the CDR3 reads TGTGCCAGCAGCTTGGGGGGAGGGACAGGGGAAACAGATACGCAGTATTTT. Translating it yields CASSLGGGTGETDTQYF.

This chain uses TRBV24-1 with TRBJ2-1, with 7 nucleotides matching TRBD2. Trimming at V came to 5 bases and at J to 5 bases, leaving 8 bases not matched to a gene. In germline, CDR1 is KGHDR, CDR2 SFDVKD. This CDR3 has 15 amino acids. The DNA for the CDR3 is TGTGCCACCAGTGGCCCGTTGGCGGGGGACAATGAGCAGTTCTTC. Translating gives CATSGPLAGDNEQFF.

CDR3 in DNA: TGTGCCAGCAGCTTGGGACTCGACTACGAGCAGTACTTC. It is translated as CASSLGLDYEQYF. The rearrangement joins TRBV7-2 to TRBJ2-7, with D perhaps TRBD2 (6 bases). CDR3 size: 13 residues. Germline loops: CDR1 SGHTA, CDR2 FQGNSA. V was pared by 3 bases and J by 3 bases, with 9 bases between.

This clonotype has more than one count but fewer than ten. The chain links TRBV28 to TRBJ1-2; 8 bases are shared with TRBD1. Germline values: CDR1 MDHEN, CDR2 SYDVKM. The CDR3 sequence is 14 residues long. Unmatched junction bases numbered 5, after V lost 6 bases and J lost 2 bases. CDR3 residues: CASSQGAGNYGYTF. The CDR3 DNA reads TGTGCCAGCAGCCAGGGGGCTGGCAACTATGGCTACACCTTC.

This clonotype was seen once. This chain uses TRBV5-1 with TRBJ2-5; maybe TRBD1 (7 bases). Trimming shortened V by 0 bases and J by 4 bases, and 16 bases separated the two germline ends. The CDR3 sequence is 16 residues long. Germline CDR1 and CDR2: SGHRS and YFSETQ. The CDR3, as DNA: TGCGCCAGCAGCTTGGCCAGGGGGGAGATGGGAGAGACCCAGTACTTC. Translated: CASSLARGEMGETQYF.

The chain recombines TRBV7-6 with TRBJ1-3; 7 positions match TRBD1. The germline gives CDR1 SGHVS, CDR2 FNYEAQ. The CDR3 has 15 residues. Germline trimming cut 2 bases from V and 7 bases from J; bases unmatched to any gene: 8. The CDR3 region is CASSLHQGEGNTIYF. The CDR3 DNA follows: TGTGCCAGCAGCTTACACCAGGGGGAAGGGAACACCATATATTTT.

The rearrangement uses TRBV20-1 and TRBJ2-7; TRBD1 agrees at 9 bases. The V segment lost 3 bases and the J segment 6 bases; nucleotides outside the gene matches: 6. This CDR3 spans 13 amino acids. Germline V gene lookup returns CDR1 DFQATT and CDR2 SNEGSKA (reference sequence). The CDR3 protein is CSASPDRGSEQYF. The DNA of the CDR3 is TGCAGTGCTAGTCCGGACAGGGGATCCGAGCAGTACTTC.

CDR3 bases: TGTGCCAGCTCACCAAGGACCAGAGGGGGCCACACAGATACGCAGTATTTT. This gives the protein CASSPRTRGGHTDTQYF. J is TRBJ2-3 and V is TRBV18; TRBD1 matches 7 bases. The CDR3 loop spans 17 amino acids. Germline V lookup: CDR1 KGHSH, CDR2 LQKENI. The V gene end was trimmed by 2 bases and the J gene end by 2 bases; junction bases not matched to a gene: 10.

The chain links TRBV7-9 to TRBJ1-2; a possible D gene is TRBD1 (5 bases). Germline lookup yields CDR1 SEHNR and CDR2 FQNEAQ (reference sequence). V was cut by 4 bases and J by 2 bases, with 14 bases left in between. The CDR3 is made up of 15 amino acids. As DNA, the CDR3 is TGTGCCAGCAGCTCGGGACCCCCCATCAACTATGGCTACACCTTC. Amino acids: CASSSGPPINYGYTF.

V and J are TRBV20-1 and TRBJ1-5, with a weak D call TRBD1 (5 bases). The CDR3 sequence is 14 residues long. CDR1 DFQATT and CDR2 SNEGSKA come from the germline V gene (reference sequence). V dropped 7 bases and J dropped 4 bases, with 17 bases sitting between them. The CDR3 is CSVNEGTENQPQHF. The DNA of the CDR3 is TGCAGTGTTAACGAAGGGACGGAGAATCAGCCCCAGCATTTT.

This chain joins TRBV23-1 and TRBJ1-5, with D possibly matching TRBD1 (5 bases). TRBV23-1 carries the ORF label, with uncertain function. The CDR3 consists of 13 residues. The ends were cut back, 4 bases at V and 6 bases at J, with 10 bases in the middle. CDR3 residues: CASSLREFQPQHF. The CDR3 nucleotides read TGCGCCAGCAGTCTCAGGGAGTTTCAGCCCCAGCATTTT.

The CDR3, as DNA: TGTGCCACCACCCCCACCGGCAGAGCCTATGGCTACACCTTC. Encoded protein: CATTPTGRAYGYTF. The V and J genes are TRBV15 and TRBJ1-2, with unresolved D. The ends were cut back, 7 bases at V and 4 bases at J, with 16 bases in the middle. CDR3 length: 14 residues. Looked up from germline, CDR1 is LNHNV and CDR2 is YYDKDF (reference sequence).

V and J are TRBV4-1 and TRBJ2-1, with D uncertain. CDR3 length equals 13 residues. V lost 3 bases to trimming and J lost 4 bases, with 7 bases between them. CDR1 is MGHRA, CDR2 YSYEKL, per germline. The CDR3: CASSQGPYNEQFF. DNA for the CDR3: TGCGCCAGCAGCCAGGGCCCATACAATGAGCAGTTCTTC.

The V and J genes are TRBV4-1 and TRBJ2-3; no definite D call. The length of the CDR3 is 20 residues. The germline V gene has CDR1 MGHRA and CDR2 YSYEKL. Trimming removed 2 bases from V and 2 bases from J, with 26 bases in between. The CDR3 here is CASSQRTSVGRTIITDTQYF. DNA of the CDR3: TGCGCCAGCAGCCAACGCACTTCGGTTGGACGAACAATTATCACAGATACGCAGTATTTT.

V gene TRBV6-6 combines with J gene TRBJ1-1; D ambiguous. This CDR3 spans 14 amino acids. CDR1 is MNHNY and CDR2 is SVGAGI in the germline V gene (reference sequence). The V end lost 5 bases, the J end lost 5 bases, and 15 bases lay between the germline ends. CDR3 in DNA: TGTGCCAGCAGTAACCATGCCCCAACTACTGAAGCTTTCTTT. It yields the protein CASSNHAPTTEAFF.

The V and J genes are TRBV4-3 and TRBJ2-1; D possibly corresponds to TRBD2 (6 bases). Trimming removed 1 base at V and 9 bases at J, with 16 bases between. Germline CDR1 LGHNA, CDR2 YSLEER. The CDR3 has 15 residues. This chain's CDR3 is CASSQVLKLAPEQFF. The CDR3 DNA sequence: TGCGCCAGCAGCCAAGTCCTAAAACTAGCCCCTGAGCAGTTCTTC.

The chain employs TRBV28 and TRBJ2-3; D is possibly TRBD2 (5 bases). The CDR3 has 18 amino acids. Germline V CDR1 and CDR2: MDHEN, SYDVKM. The V end lost 3 bases, the J end lost 1 base, and 20 bases lay between the germline ends. The CDR3 DNA reads TGTGCCAGCAGTTTTCGGGTAGGGAGCAGTAGGGGCACAGATACGCAGTATTTT. This gives the protein CASSFRVGSSRGTDTQYF.

The chain joins TRBV6-2 or TRBV6-3 to TRBJ1-1; D is unclear. CDR1 and CDR2 from the germline V gene are MNHEY and SVGEGT. The CDR3 runs to 14 residues. Trimming pared 6 bases from V and 5 bases from J, leaving 16 bases between. The CDR3 DNA reads as TGTGCCAGCAGCTTCTTGACTCCCCGGACTGAAGCTTTCTTT. It is translated as CASSFLTPRTEAFF.

J is TRBJ2-2 and V is TRBV19; 7 nucleotides match TRBD1. Germline V gene data show CDR1 as LNHDA and CDR2 as SQIVND (reference sequence). The CDR3 is 13 amino acids. Germline trimming cut 6 bases from V and 7 bases from J; bases unmatched to any gene: 5. As DNA, the CDR3 is TGTGCCAGTAGCAACAGGGGCATCGGGGAGCTGTTTTTT. Amino acids: CASSNRGIGELFF.

A remark on this clonotype: One end of the junction does not line up with germline, which may come from a read error. The chain links TRBV6-6 to TRBJ2-1; D possibly corresponds to TRBD2 (5 bases). The CDR3 length is 13 residues. CDR1 is MNHNY, CDR2 SVGAGI, per germline (reference sequence). The CDR3 DNA follows: TGTGCTAGCAAGCTAGCAACTGACAATGAGCAGTTCTTC. This translates into CASKLATDNEQFF.

The chain carries TRBV7-2 and TRBJ2-7; no clear D gene. The CDR3 loop spans 13 amino acids. Per germline, CDR1 SGHTA and CDR2 FQGNSA. Deletions cut 3 bases from V and 3 bases from J, with 9 bases between. The CDR3 loop is CASSLSRSYEQYF. In nucleotides, the CDR3 is TGTGCCAGCAGCTTGTCCAGGAGCTACGAGCAGTACTTC.

On this clonotype: One end of the junction is discordant with germline, which a read error may explain. The chain uses TRBV11-2 and TRBJ1-5, with TRBD1 matching 7 bases. Germline V gene sequence: CDR1 SGHAT, CDR2 FQNNGV. CDR3 length equals 14 residues. The CDR3 DNA is TGTGCCAGCAGCCTAGACAGGGATGATCAGCCCCAGCATTTT. Amino acid sequence: CASSLDRDDQPQHF.

CDR3 sequence reads: CAWSFAGGRNTEAFF. Written as DNA, the CDR3 is TGTGCCTGGAGCTTTGCGGGGGGCAGAAACACTGAAGCTTTCTTT. The chain links TRBV30 to TRBJ1-1, with D possibly being TRBD1 (6 bases). From germline, CDR1 is GTSNPN and CDR2 SVGIG (reference sequence). Trimming removed 3 bases from V and 2 bases from J, with 16 bases in between. The CDR3 extends over 15 amino acids. Full variable domain (outside the CDR3, taken from reference TRBV30 and TRBJ1-1): SQTIHQWPATLVQPVGSPLSLECTVEGTSNPNLYWYRQAAGRGLQLLFYSVGIGQISSEVPQNLSASRPQDRQFILSSKKLLLSDSGFYLCAWSFAGGRNTEAFFGQGTRLTVV.

The rearrangement joins TRBV6-1 to TRBJ1-1; possibly TRBD1 for D (5 bases). The germline gives CDR1 MNHNS, CDR2 SASEGT. CDR3 length equals 13 residues. V shed 10 bases and J shed 1 base, with 13 bases lying between them. The CDR3 coding sequence is TGTGCCACGCAACGACAGCCGAACACTGAAGCTTTCTTT. Protein sequence: CATQRQPNTEAFF.

CDR3 in amino acids: CASSQYAEQFF. CDR3 bases: TGTGCCAGCAGCCAATACGCCGAGCAGTTCTTC. The genes are TRBV3-1 and TRBJ2-1; D is unresolved. Germline CDR1 LGHDT, CDR2 YNNKEL (reference sequence). The CDR3 sequence is 11 residues long. V was pared by 2 bases and J by 10 bases, with 6 bases between.